This TCR beta chain was retrieved from a study of cytomegalovirus exposure and HLA in healthy donors. Study-wide context: The 120 validation repertoires and the 650 to 850 first-cohort repertoires shared a platform, a later analysis reported. Whole-study results and caveats: Cytomegalovirus status was reportedly diagnosed by the classifier with high sensitivity and specificity. Some public TCRs appeared in many individuals, while most sequences were rare. The study put 150 to 200 TCR beta chains on its list as cytomegalovirus-associated.

Details on this clone: Antigen specificity is unknown.

Sequenced by immunoSEQ multiplex PCR; TCRdb stores in-frame clones only, minus some. The sample contains over 70,000 clones, over 85% of which appear only once. Input material: PBMCs. The sequence derives from a woman between 18 and 29 years old in good health and CMV-seropositive.

CDR3 loop: CASSSDTQYF. CDR3 bases: TGTGCCAGTTCGTCAGATACGCAGTATTTT. The chain combines TRBV2 with TRBJ2-3, with D uncertain. This CDR3 is 10 amino acids long. Per germline, CDR1 SNHLY and CDR2 FYNNEI. Trimming stripped 9 bases from V and 4 bases from J, with 5 bases between. The whole variable domain, filled in from reference TRBV2 and TRBJ2-3, reads EPEVTQTPSHQVTQMGQEVILRCVPISNHLYFYWYRQILGQKVEFLVSFYNNEISEKSEIFDDQFSVERPDGSNFTLKIRSTKLEDSAMYFCASSSDTQYFGPGTRLTVL.